The present entry profiles one TCR beta chain with its context. Per the study methods: Scientists estimated how many nucleated cells there were by amplifying reference gene primers. Clones were sequenced by immunoSEQ multiplex PCR, and TCRdb holds only the in-frame ones, with some missing. The V and J calls and clone size are taken from that table; D and trimming were inferred from the DNA. The table shows roughly 110,000 clones, with 75% to 90% occurring only once. The record originates from a study of blood T cell repertoires in COVID-19. Study in general: COVID-19 samples, acute and convalescent, were from the United States, Italy and Spain.

Patients in Seattle were enrolled during active infection, then followed longitudinally. V was clipped by 1 base and J by 7 bases, with 14 bases between them. Germline lookup yields CDR1 SGHRS and CDR2 YFSETQ. The CDR3 spans 14 residues. The receptor comes from a woman aged 55 to 70 with COVID-19, enrolled during active disease. J is TRBJ1-1 and V is TRBV5-1; possibly TRBD1 for D (5 bases). Sequenced material: peripheral blood. The CDR3 DNA sequence: TGCGCCAGCAGCTTGATAGGAGGGGAGGTTGAAGCTTTCTTT. This encodes CASSLIGGEVEAFF.